This T cell receptor beta chain was retrieved from a study of T cells in Graves' hyperthyroidism and ophthalmopathy. General study results and limits: Ophthalmopathy got predicted by the model a median about 6.7 months before its onset.

CDR3 size: 12 residues. Trimming left V 6 bases short and J 8 bases short, with 14 bases between. Germline V gene sequence: CDR1 MDHEN, CDR2 SYDVKM. Clinical symptoms, serum thyroxine, TRAb, thyroid ultrasound and orbital computed tomography established diagnosis. The source of the PBMCs was 9.5 to 10 ml of fresh peripheral blood. Amplified TCR beta CDR3 regions derived from RNA transcripts. A set of HTBI primers served as the primers for a first-round RT-PCR of the TCR CDR3. TCRdb processed the multiplex PCR reads anew with MiXCR; each CDR3 protein has one entry. Here the sample spans hundreds of thousands of distinct CDR3 sequences, more than 15% being singletons. On this clonotype: Antigen specificity is unknown.

The specimen sequenced was blood. This chain links TRBV28 with TRBJ2-7; a weak D match, TRBD2 (6 bases). This clonotype was obtained from a middle-aged woman with Graves' ophthalmopathy. The CDR3 is CASSLTTSQQYF. DNA for the CDR3: TGTGCCAGCAGCCTAACGACTAGTCAGCAGTACTTC.